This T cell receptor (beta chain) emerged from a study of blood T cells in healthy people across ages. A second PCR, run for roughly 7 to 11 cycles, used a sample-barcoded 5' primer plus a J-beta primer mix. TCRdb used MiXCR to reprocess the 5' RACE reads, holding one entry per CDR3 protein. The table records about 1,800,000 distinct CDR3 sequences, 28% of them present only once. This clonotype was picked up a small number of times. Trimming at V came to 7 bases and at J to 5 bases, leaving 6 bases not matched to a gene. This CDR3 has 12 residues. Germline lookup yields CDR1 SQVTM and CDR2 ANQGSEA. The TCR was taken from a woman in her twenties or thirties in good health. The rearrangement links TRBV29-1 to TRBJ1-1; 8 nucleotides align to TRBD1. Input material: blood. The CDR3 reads CSALTGETEAFF. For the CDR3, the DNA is TGCAGCGCCCTGACAGGGGAGACTGAAGCTTTCTTT.